The present entry profiles one TCR beta chain with its context. The sample is drawn from a study of PD-1 blockade in classical Hodgkin lymphoma. Study overall: Intravenous nivolumab at 3 mg/kg was given to patients every 2 weeks.

Between the trimmed V and J ends, which lost 8 bases and 4 bases, there was a span of 11 bases. Germline V gene lookup returns CDR1 SNHLY and CDR2 FYNNEI. The CDR3 extends over 13 amino acids. Time point indicated: cycle 4 day 1 (C4D1), after 6 weeks of nivolumab. All trial patients relapsed after autologous stem cell transplantation. The patients, who had relapsed/refractory classical Hodgkin lymphoma, achieved best responses of complete response, partial response or progressive disease. Some clones are missing from TCRdb's copy, which holds only in-frame ones; the method was immunoSEQ multiplex PCR. The sample includes over 20,000 clones, approximately 80% of them seen just once.

The TCR sequence derives from a human donor with classical Hodgkin lymphoma. The sequenced sample was peripheral blood mononuclear cells (PBMCs), obtained before the fourth cycle of nivolumab. The chain carries TRBV2 and TRBJ1-4, with D perhaps matching TRBD1 (5 bases). DNA for the CDR3: TGTGCCAGCGAGGGACCCGATAATGAAAAACTGTTTTTT. Protein sequence: CASEGPDNEKLFF.